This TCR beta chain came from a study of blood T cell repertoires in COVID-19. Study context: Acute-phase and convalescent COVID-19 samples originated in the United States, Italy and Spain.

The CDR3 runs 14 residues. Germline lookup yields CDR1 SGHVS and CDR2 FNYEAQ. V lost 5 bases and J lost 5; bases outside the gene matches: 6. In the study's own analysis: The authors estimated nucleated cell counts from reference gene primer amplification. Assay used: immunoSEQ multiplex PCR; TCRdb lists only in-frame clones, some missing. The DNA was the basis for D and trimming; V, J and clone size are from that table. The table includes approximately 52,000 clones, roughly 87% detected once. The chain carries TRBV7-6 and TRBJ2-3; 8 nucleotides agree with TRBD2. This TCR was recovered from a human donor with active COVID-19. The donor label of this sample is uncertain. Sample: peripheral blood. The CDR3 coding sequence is TGTGCCAGCAGCGACGGGGGGGCACAAGATACGCAGTATTTT. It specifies CASSDGGAQDTQYF.